This entry lists 24 T cell receptor beta chains sequenced from one sample in a study of regulatory T cells in long-lasting Graves disease (dated by TCRdb to about 2021). The method was multiplex PCR. Sequencing was performed on an Illumina HiSeq 4000. To build TCR beta libraries, CDR3 regions were amplified by Arm-PCR using iRepertoire HTBI primers. TCRdb reanalyzed the raw reads on its own, using fastp at Q25 for trimming and MiXCR for clone calling, and kept in-frame beta chains. A single entry per CDR3 protein holds the most common genes and DNA from its merged rows. This sample gives fewer than 450,000 distinct CDR3 sequences in total; less than 25% of them show up just once. More than 20% of the sample comes from the top ten. In light of the paper, this sample's time point label describes: persistent/refractory GD, antithyroid drugs over 5 years with positive TRAb. For both TCR sequencing and RNA sequencing, RNA was extracted from PBMCs in TRIzol.

The sequences come from peripheral blood mononuclear cells (PBMCs), collected when the disease was refractory, from a patient treated with antithyroid drugs. These receptors originate from a female donor with Graves disease.

This chain joins TRBV20-1 and TRBJ2-4; 9 bases match TRBD1. The ends lost 2 bases at V and 4 bases at J; junction bases unmatched: 6. Germline CDR1 is DFQATT and CDR2 is SNEGSKA (reference sequence). There are 15 residues in the CDR3. The CDR3 nucleotides read TGCAGTGCTAGATTGTGGGACAGGGCAAAAAACATTCAGTACTTC. Protein sequence: CSARLWDRAKNIQYF.

V gene TRBV7-9 combines with J gene TRBJ2-7; 9 nucleotides align to TRBD1. Germline values: CDR1 SEHNR, CDR2 FQNEAQ (reference sequence). This CDR3 is built from 14 residues. Losses at the gene ends were 5 bases for V and 2 bases for J; bases not matched to a gene: 4. DNA of the CDR3: TGTGCCAGCAGCGGGCGACAGGGGGCCTACGAGCAGTACTTC. The encoded protein is CASSGRQGAYEQYF.

This clonotype occurred a few times. J is TRBJ2-7 and V is TRBV7-8; 9 bases line up with TRBD2. Germline trimming cut 5 bases from V and 6 bases from J; bases unmatched to any gene: 5. The germline CDR1 and CDR2 sequences are SGHVS and FQNEAQ. This CDR3 region has 13 residues. The CDR3 here is CASSNPAGGEQYF. The CDR3 nucleotides read TGTGCCAGCAGCAACCCAGCGGGAGGCGAGCAGTACTTC.

Notes on this clonotype: At one boundary the junction diverges from the germline segment, which might be a read error. The chain uses TRBV11-2 and TRBJ2-5; 8 bases align to TRBD1. The CDR3 extends over 14 amino acids. The V gene's germline CDR1 is SGHAT and CDR2 FQNNGV. The CDR3 region is CASSLLGQVIVSDF. For the CDR3, the DNA is TGTGCCAGCAGCCTCCTGGGACAGGTCATCGTGAGTGACTTC.

This clonotype was recorded at least ten times. The CDR3 protein is CASSHLQGNTEAFF. The CDR3 DNA is TGTGCCAGCAGCCACTTACAGGGGAACACTGAAGCTTTCTTT. The chain couples TRBV3-1 to TRBJ1-1; the D gene is possibly TRBD1 (6 bases). Trimming pared 3 bases from V and 1 base from J, leaving 9 bases between. CDR1 LGHDT and CDR2 YNNKEL come from the germline V gene (reference sequence). CDR3 length: 14 amino acids.

This clonotype was observed many times. The chain recombines TRBV20-1 with TRBJ2-7, with D uncertain. There are 11 residues in the CDR3. V lost 6 bases to trimming and J lost 3 bases, with 9 bases between them. Germline CDR1 DFQATT, CDR2 SNEGSKA (reference sequence). The CDR3 region is CSATDVYEQYF. CDR3 bases: TGCAGTGCCACGGACGTCTACGAGCAGTACTTC.

The chain uses TRBV4-1 and TRBJ1-4; D not certain. This CDR3 has 16 amino acids. Looked up from germline, CDR1 is MGHRA and CDR2 is YSYEKL. V lost 0 bases to trimming and J lost 0 bases, with 8 bases between them. The CDR3 here is CASSQDPPATNEKLFF. DNA of the CDR3: TGCGCCAGCAGCCAAGACCCACCGGCAACTAATGAAAAACTGTTTTTT.

This clonotype was seen repeatedly, ten times or more. The chain joins TRBV28 to TRBJ1-1, with D possibly TRBD1 on 5 matching bases. The CDR3 contains 17 residues. The germline V gene encodes CDR1 MDHEN and CDR2 SYDVKM. V shed 1 base and J shed 1 base, with 16 bases lying between them. The CDR3 region is CASSLLSWGRENTEAFF. CDR3 nucleotide sequence: TGTGCCAGCAGTTTATTGAGTTGGGGACGGGAGAACACTGAAGCTTTCTTT.

The V and J genes are TRBV29-1 and TRBJ2-7, with D possibly TRBD1 on 6 matching bases. The CDR3 totals 13 residues. Germline CDR1 reads SQVTM; CDR2 reads ANQGSEA. V was shortened by 6 bases and J by 7 bases, with 19 bases between the two germline ends. The CDR3 spells CSVAIDGGYEQYF. CDR3 DNA sequence: TGCAGCGTCGCAATAGATGGGGGCTATGAGCAGTACTTC.

This clonotype was picked up many times. V gene TRBV12-3 or TRBV12-4 combines with J gene TRBJ1-5; 9 bases agree with TRBD1. After removal of 5 bases from V and 5 bases from J, the junction contained 4 bases not matched to a gene. The CDR3 length is 14 residues. The CDR3 DNA reads TGTGCCAGCAGTGGGGACAGGGCCGATCAGCCCCAGCATTTT. Translated: CASSGDRADQPQHF.

This clonotype was seen many times. V gene TRBV2 combines with J gene TRBJ1-2; D might be TRBD1 (6 bases). Trimming pared 1 base from V and 4 bases from J, leaving 22 bases between. Germline-derived CDR1 and CDR2 are SNHLY and FYNNEI. The CDR3 contains 18 residues. The CDR3 DNA is TGTGCCAGCAGTGAAGGGGGAATTTGGGGGCGCATCATCTATGGCTACACCTTC. It specifies CASSEGGIWGRIIYGYTF.

There are a few counts of this clonotype. The chain couples TRBV10-1 to TRBJ2-7; TRBD2 matches 13 bases. Germline V lookup: CDR1 WNHNN, CDR2 SYGVQD (reference sequence). V was pared by 6 bases and J by 6 bases, with 5 bases of the junction left unmatched. The CDR3 has 14 amino acids. The CDR3 nucleotides read TGCGCCAGCAGCTCCGGGACTAGCGGGATCGAGCAGTACTTC. Translation gives CASSSGTSGIEQYF.

This clonotype was counted once. The gene calls are TRBV12-3 or TRBV12-4 and TRBJ2-1, with unresolved D. Trimming took off 5 bases at V and 0 bases at J, with 11 bases between the two ends. The CDR3 runs 15 residues. The CDR3 sequence is CASSHGIASYNEQFF. CDR3 DNA: TGTGCCAGCAGTCATGGTATAGCCTCCTACAATGAGCAGTTCTTC.

V is TRBV6-5 and J is TRBJ2-6; D is perhaps TRBD1 (6 bases). V dropped 2 bases and J dropped 0 bases, with 14 bases sitting between them. The germline CDR1 and CDR2 sequences are MNHEY and SVGAGI. This CDR3 has 18 residues. Here the CDR3 DNA reads TGTGCCAGCAGTTACAAGACAGGACCCAGCTCTGGGGCCAACGTCCTGACTTTC. This translates into CASSYKTGPSSGANVLTF.

The rearrangement uses TRBV18 and TRBJ2-7, with 9 bases matching TRBD1. This CDR3 comprises 16 residues. The germline V gene encodes CDR1 KGHSH and CDR2 LQKENI. Trimming took 6 bases from V and 3 from J; bases not matched to a gene: 12. The CDR3 sequence: CASSHYRDRDRYEQYF. The CDR3 DNA sequence: TGTGCCAGCTCTCACTACCGGGACAGGGACCGCTACGAGCAGTACTTC.

This clonotype was observed a single time. Since a much larger clone is just one base distant, this may be a read error. The chain combines TRBV6-2 or TRBV6-3 with TRBJ2-7, with D tentatively TRBD2 (6 bases). Germline values: CDR1 MNHEY, CDR2 SVGEGT. This CDR3 contains 18 residues. Trimming took off 2 bases at V and 4 bases at J, with 24 bases between the two ends. Here the CDR3 DNA reads TGTGCCAGCAGTTACAATGGCCTAGTGGGAGGATTCGGGTACGAGCAGTACTTC. Translation: CASSYNGLVGGFGYEQYF.

V usage is TRBV7-9 and J usage is TRBJ2-6, with D perhaps matching TRBD1 (7 bases). The CDR3 length is 15 residues. Trimming took 5 bases from V and 2 from J, leaving 10 bases between them. Germline CDR1 reads SEHNR; CDR2 reads FQNEAQ (reference sequence). The CDR3 loop is CASSAGTAGANVLTF. DNA of the CDR3: TGTGCCAGCAGCGCGGGGACAGCTGGGGCCAACGTCCTGACTTTC. The whole variable domain, remainder taken from reference TRBV7-9 and TRBJ2-6, is DTGVSQNPRHKITKRGQNVTFRCDPISEHNRLYWYRQTLGQGPEFLTYFQNEAQLEKSRLLSDRFSAERPKGSFSTLEIQRTEQGDSAMYLCASSAGTAGANVLTFGAGSRLTVL.

This clonotype has a count of ten or more. The V gene is TRBV28, the J gene TRBJ1-2, with TRBD1 matching over 11 bases. The CDR3 loop spans 13 amino acids. V gave up 7 bases and J gave up 8 bases; unmatched junction bases: 6. The V gene's germline CDR1 is MDHEN and CDR2 SYDVKM. CDR3 protein: CASTGQGADGYTF. The CDR3 nucleotides are TGTGCCAGCACCGGACAGGGGGCGGACGGCTACACCTTC.

This rearrangement joins TRBV7-3 to TRBJ2-7; weak D call: TRBD1 (6 bases). Germline CDR1 is SGHTA and CDR2 is FQGTGA. Between the trimmed V and J ends, which lost 2 bases and 7 bases, there was a span of 18 bases. CDR3 length: 15 amino acids. CDR3 region: CASSLYASPRGEQYF. The CDR3 region has the DNA TGTGCCAGCAGCTTATATGCCTCCCCCAGGGGAGAGCAGTACTTC.

This clonotype was found a few times. J is TRBJ1-5 and V is TRBV7-2; 7 nucleotides agree with TRBD1. Trimming at V came to 5 bases and at J to 0 bases, leaving 7 bases not matched to a gene. Germline-derived CDR1 and CDR2 are SGHTA and FQGNSA. The CDR3 sequence is 16 residues long. The CDR3 loop is CASSTHRGLSNQPQHF. CDR3 nucleotides: TGTGCCAGCAGCACACACAGGGGACTTAGCAATCAGCCCCAGCATTTT.

This clonotype occurred a few times. The rearrangement links TRBV7-8 to TRBJ2-7; 13 bases are a match to TRBD2. Germline values: CDR1 SGHVS, CDR2 FQNEAQ. The CDR3 runs to 21 residues. Trimming removed 1 base from V and 0 bases from J; junction bases left unmatched: 15. This CDR3 is CASSLVFVGTSGTKSSYEQYF. CDR3 coding DNA: TGTGCCAGCAGCTTAGTCTTCGTCGGGACTAGCGGGACAAAAAGCTCCTACGAGCAGTACTTC. Supplemented by reference TRBV7-8 and TRBJ2-7, the full variable domain reads GAGVSQSPRYKVAKRGQDVALRCDPISGHVSLFWYQQALGQGPEFLTYFQNEAQLDKSGLPSDRFFAERPEGSVSTLKIQRTQQEDSAVYLCASSLVFVGTSGTKSSYEQYFGPGTRLTVT.

The sample holds a few counts of this clonotype. The genes are TRBV6-2 or TRBV6-3 and TRBJ1-1, with D maybe TRBD1 (6 bases). Germline loops: CDR1 MNHEY, CDR2 SVGEGT. The CDR3 contains 16 residues. The V gene lost 3 bases and the J gene lost 1 base, with 15 bases spanning the gap. Written as DNA, the CDR3 is TGTGCCAGCAGTTATAGACGGGGGGCAGGGAACACTGAAGCTTTCTTT. Its protein product is CASSYRRGAGNTEAFF.

The chain links TRBV3-1 to TRBJ1-2, with TRBD1 identical over 7 bases. Germline CDR1 reads LGHDT; CDR2 reads YNNKEL (reference sequence). V was clipped by 10 bases and J by 3 bases; unmatched bases: 20. The CDR3 extends over 17 amino acids. In DNA, the CDR3 is TGTGCCACCAAATCAAAAACAGGGGACCTCCAGGACTATGGCTACACCTTC. Its protein product is CATKSKTGDLQDYGYTF. The full variable domain, its missing parts supplied by reference TRBV3-1 and TRBJ1-2, is DTAVSQTPKYLVTQMGNDKSIKCEQNLGHDTMYWYKQDSKKFLKIMFSYNNKELIINETVPNRFSPKSPDKAHLNLHINSLELGDSAVYFCATKSKTGDLQDYGYTFGSGTRLTVV.

Only a few counts were recorded for this clonotype. The chain uses TRBV28 and TRBJ1-5, with 7 bases lining up with TRBD1. CDR1 is MDHEN, CDR2 SYDVKM, per germline. V was pared by 6 bases and J by 8 bases, with 13 bases of the junction left unmatched. The CDR3 is 15 amino acids. In DNA, the CDR3 is TGTGCCAGCAGCCATCACAGGGGATCAGGAGAGCCCCAGCATTTT. Protein product: CASSHHRGSGEPQHF.